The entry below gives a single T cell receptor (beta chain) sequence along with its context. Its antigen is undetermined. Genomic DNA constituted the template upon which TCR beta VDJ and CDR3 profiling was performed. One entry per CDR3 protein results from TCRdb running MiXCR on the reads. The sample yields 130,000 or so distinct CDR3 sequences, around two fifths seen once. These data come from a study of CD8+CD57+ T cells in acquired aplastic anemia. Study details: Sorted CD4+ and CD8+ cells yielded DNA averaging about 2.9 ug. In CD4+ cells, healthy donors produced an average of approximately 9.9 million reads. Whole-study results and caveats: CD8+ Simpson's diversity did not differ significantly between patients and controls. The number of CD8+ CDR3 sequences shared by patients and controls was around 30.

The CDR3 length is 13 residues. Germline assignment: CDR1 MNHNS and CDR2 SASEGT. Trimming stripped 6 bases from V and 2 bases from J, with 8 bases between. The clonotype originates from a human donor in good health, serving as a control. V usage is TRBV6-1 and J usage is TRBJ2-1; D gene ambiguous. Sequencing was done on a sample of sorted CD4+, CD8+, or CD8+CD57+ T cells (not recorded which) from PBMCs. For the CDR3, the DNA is TGTGCCAGCAGCAATTCAGCCTACAATGAGCAGTTCTTC. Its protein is CASSNSAYNEQFF.